This T cell receptor beta chain was captured in a study of control samples from healthy donors and cancer patients (TCRdb year 2020). The CDR3 sequence holds 15 residues, the cysteine and phenylalanine included. Only CDR3 DNA remains: 45 bases, in frame from the first base. According to the germline V gene, CDR1 reads MGHRA and CDR2 reads YSYEKL. Trimming at the junction amounts to 0 bases on V and 0 bases on J, and the germline ends lie 8 bases apart. Library creation used the immunoSEQ multiplex PCR assay. TCRdb carries this immuneACCESS record with in-frame sequences only. Its versions omit some clonotypes, under half of them owing to an unresolved V gene in the studies checked, with the rest unexplained. The sample table records about 180,000 clones; 90% of these occur just once. The ten largest account for about 1.4% of the sample. Only one count was recorded for this clone. The antigen this receptor binds is unknown. No much larger clone is present one base from it, and per-base qualities are unavailable.

Sequencing was carried out using blood. The sequence links TRBV4-1 to TRBJ2-5; D gene: possibly TRBD1, on 6 matching bases. This TCR derives from a woman in her fifties or sixties in good health. The CDR3 has the sequence CASSQEDRYQETQYF. Read as DNA, the sequence is TGCGCCAGCAGCCAAGAGGACAGATACCAAGAGACCCAGTACTTC.